The 11 T cell receptor beta chains below all came from one sample that was sequenced in a study of preoperative IRX-2 immunotherapy in early breast cancer. Treatment in this sample: preoperative locoregional IRX-2 cytokine immunotherapy. The repertoire was sequenced with immunoSEQ multiplex PCR; TCRdb's copy has only in-frame clones and lacks some. Among about 62,000 clones listed, approximately 95% were seen once. Sampling was performed from a patient treated with IRX-2 immunotherapy. The receptors originated from a human donor with breast cancer.

The chain combines TRBV28 with TRBJ2-7, with 8 bases identical to TRBD2. Germline CDR1 MDHEN, CDR2 SYDVKM. The CDR3 sequence is 14 residues long. V trimming: 9 bases; J trimming: 3 bases; junction bases outside the gene matches: 10. CDR3 residues: CASESGSTDYEQYF. The CDR3 bases are TGTGCCAGTGAGAGCGGGAGTACGGACTACGAGCAGTACTTC.

The chain recombines TRBV2 with TRBJ2-5; TRBD1 aligns across 7 bases. The CDR3 is made up of 13 amino acids. Germline CDR1 SNHLY, CDR2 FYNNEI. V was clipped by 5 bases and J by 4 bases; unmatched bases: 4. The CDR3 nucleotides are TGTGCCAGCAGTAGACAGGGTAGAGAGACCCAGTACTTC. Its protein is CASSRQGRETQYF.

The J gene is TRBJ1-5, the V gene TRBV29-1; D might be TRBD1 (6 bases). Trimming took 2 bases from V and 6 from J, leaving 17 bases between them. This CDR3 has 15 residues. Looked up from germline, CDR1 is SQVTM and CDR2 is ANQGSEA. The DNA for the CDR3 is TGCAGCGTTGAATCCGGCGGGGGCCGGGGTCAGCCCCAGCATTTT. Translated, it gives CSVESGGGRGQPQHF. Using reference TRBV29-1 and TRBJ1-5 for the parts outside the CDR3, the full variable domain is SAVISQKPSRDICQRGTSLTIQCQVDSQVTMMFWYRQQPGQSLTLIATANQGSEATYESGFVIDKFPISRPNLTFSTLTVSNMSPEDSSIYLCSVESGGGRGQPQHFGDGTRLSIL.

This chain links TRBV4-2 with TRBJ2-2; D unclear. The germline CDR1 and CDR2 sequences are LGHNA and YNFKEQ. The CDR3 length is 15 residues. V dropped 2 bases and J dropped 6 bases, with 13 bases sitting between them. DNA of the CDR3: TGTGCCAGCAGCCAACGACCCCGCATCGCCGGGGAGCTGTTTTTT. Amino acids: CASSQRPRIAGELFF.

The chain uses TRBV9 and TRBJ2-7, with 8 bases aligning to TRBD1. In germline, CDR1 is SGDLS, CDR2 YYNGEE. This CDR3 comprises 16 residues. The ends lost 2 bases at V and 4 bases at J; junction bases unmatched: 11. The CDR3 is CASSVDINRGRYEQYF. Written as DNA, the CDR3 is TGTGCCAGCAGCGTGGACATTAACAGGGGGAGATACGAGCAGTACTTC.

This chain joins TRBV5-1 and TRBJ1-2; D is unresolved. Germline V gene lookup returns CDR1 SGHRS and CDR2 YFSETQ. Deletions cut 3 bases from V and 5 bases from J, with 8 bases between. This CDR3 comprises 12 residues. CDR3 residues: CASSSSGYGYTF. The CDR3 coding sequence is TGCGCCAGCAGCTCGTCCGGTTATGGCTACACCTTC. Supplemented by reference TRBV5-1 and TRBJ1-2, the full variable domain reads KAGVTQTPRYLIKTRGQQVTLSCSPISGHRSVSWYQQTPGQGLQFLFEYFSETQRNKGNFPGRFSGRQFSNSRSEMNVSTLELGDSALYLCASSSSGYGYTFGSGTRLTVV.

V is TRBV7-3 and J is TRBJ2-2; D is possibly TRBD1 (6 bases). The germline V and J ends were trimmed by 5 bases and 7 bases, with 14 bases remaining between them. The CDR3 length is 14 residues. CDR1 and CDR2 from the germline V gene are SGHTA and FQGTGA. The CDR3 DNA reads as TGTGCCAGCAGCCCCGTTCACAGGGACGGGGAGCTGTTTTTT. This gives the protein CASSPVHRDGELFF.

V usage is TRBV11-3 and J usage is TRBJ2-5; 7 bases map to TRBD1. This CDR3 region has 15 residues. The V gene's germline CDR1 is SGHNT and CDR2 YENEEA. The junction had 6 bases not matched to a gene; V was cut back by 4 bases and J by 1 base. The CDR3 region is CASSSRDSLQETQYF. The CDR3 DNA follows: TGTGCCAGCAGCTCCCGGGACAGCCTCCAAGAGACCCAGTACTTC.

This chain links TRBV5-1 with TRBJ2-7, with TRBD1 matching over 7 bases. With 5 bases clipped from V and 3 bases from J, the junction kept 11 bases outside the gene matches. From germline, CDR1 is SGHRS and CDR2 YFSETQ. The CDR3 spans 15 residues. This chain's CDR3 is CASRDHGQAGYEQYF. The CDR3 region has the DNA TGCGCCAGCAGGGACCATGGACAGGCGGGCTACGAGCAGTACTTC. Variable domain in full (rest from reference TRBV5-1 and TRBJ2-7): KAGVTQTPRYLIKTRGQQVTLSCSPISGHRSVSWYQQTPGQGLQFLFEYFSETQRNKGNFPGRFSGRQFSNSRSEMNVSTLELGDSALYLCASRDHGQAGYEQYFGPGTRLTVT.

The chain joins TRBV15 to TRBJ2-7, with D unclear. The germline V gene encodes CDR1 LNHNV and CDR2 YYDKDF (reference sequence). The V and J ends lost 0 bases and 3 bases respectively, with 6 bases between them. The CDR3 is made up of 13 amino acids. The CDR3 loop is CATSRDIRYEQYF. In DNA form, the CDR3 reads TGTGCCACCAGCAGAGATATCCGCTACGAGCAGTACTTC.

The chain uses TRBV25-1 and TRBJ2-3, with TRBD2 matching over 13 bases. Germline CDR1 is MGHDK and CDR2 is SYGVNS. This CDR3 contains 16 residues. V lost 6 bases and J lost 4; bases outside the gene matches: 7. In nucleotides, the CDR3 is TGTGCCAGCAGCCTTAGGACTAGCGGGAGTGCAGATACGCAGTATTTT. Encoded protein: CASSLRTSGSADTQYF.